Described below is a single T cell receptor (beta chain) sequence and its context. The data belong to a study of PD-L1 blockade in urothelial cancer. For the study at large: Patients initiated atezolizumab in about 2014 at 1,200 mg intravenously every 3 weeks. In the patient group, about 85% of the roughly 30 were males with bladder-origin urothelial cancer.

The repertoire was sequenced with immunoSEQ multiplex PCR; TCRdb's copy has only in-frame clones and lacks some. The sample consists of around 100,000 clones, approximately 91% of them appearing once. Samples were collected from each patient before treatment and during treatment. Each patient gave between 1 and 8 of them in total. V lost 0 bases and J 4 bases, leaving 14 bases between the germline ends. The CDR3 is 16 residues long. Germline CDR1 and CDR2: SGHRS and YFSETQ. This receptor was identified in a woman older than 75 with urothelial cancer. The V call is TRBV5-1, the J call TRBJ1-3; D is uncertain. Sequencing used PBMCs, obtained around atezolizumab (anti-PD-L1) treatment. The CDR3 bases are TGCGCCAGCAGCTTGGACCAACAATCTTTAGGAAACACCATATATTTT. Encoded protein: CASSLDQQSLGNTIYF.